This entry concerns a single T cell receptor beta chain. The data are from a study of blood T cells in healthy people across ages. Alongside a J-beta primer mix, a sample-barcoded 5' primer served in a second PCR lasting about 6 to 11 cycles. TCRdb fed the 5' RACE reads into MiXCR, producing one record per CDR3 protein. The sample lists approximately 1.5 million distinct CDR3 sequences, 35% to 45% occurring once. The CDR3 sequence is 11 residues long. V was clipped by 5 bases and J by 12 bases, with 14 bases between them. Germline V gene sequence: CDR1 DFQATT, CDR2 SNEGSKA (reference sequence). The rearrangement links TRBV20-1 to TRBJ2-1, with D possibly being TRBD1 or TRBD2 (5 bases each). This sequence originates from a woman aged 18-29 years in good health. Sequencing was performed on blood. This chain's CDR3 is CSALWGPRQFF. Here the CDR3 DNA reads TGCAGTGCTCTCTGGGGACCACGGCAGTTCTTC.